These 15 T cell receptor beta chains came from one sample sequenced in a study of OX40 agonist ivuxolimab in advanced cancers. The assay was immunoSEQ multiplex PCR, and TCRdb's table has in-frame clones only and misses some. Of 81,000 or so clones in the sample, around 90% were seen once. The sample here was CD4+ or CD8+ T cells sorted from blood, taken in a trial of the OX40 agonist ivuxolimab. The origin of the receptors is an adult with an advanced solid tumor such as melanoma, head and neck, liver or kidney cancer.

This clone was recorded only once. The rearrangement uses TRBV15 and TRBJ1-5; 11 bases match TRBD1. The germline CDR1 and CDR2 sequences are LNHNV and YYDKDF (reference sequence). The CDR3 length is 18 residues. The V segment lost 1 base and the J segment 4 bases; nucleotides outside the gene matches: 9. In nucleotides, the CDR3 is TGTGCCACCAGCAGAGGTGTCGGGACAGGGGGATTAAATCAGCCCCAGCATTTT. It yields the protein CATSRGVGTGGLNQPQHF.

In regard to this clone: Mismatch with germline at one junction end may stem from a read error. This rearrangement joins TRBV14 to TRBJ1-2, with 8 bases that match TRBD1. In germline, CDR1 is SGHDN, CDR2 FVKESK. CDR3 length equals 13 residues. CDR3 region: CASSGDRRHGYTF. The CDR3 DNA reads TGTGCCAGCAGCGGGGACAGGAGACATGGCTATACCTTC.

CDR3: CSWTIGNTIYF. For the CDR3, the DNA is TGCAGTTGGACAATTGGAAACACCATATATTTT. V gene TRBV20-1 combines with J gene TRBJ1-3; tentatively, D is TRBD1 (5 bases). Germline-derived CDR1 and CDR2 are DFQATT and SNEGSKA (reference sequence). V dropped 8 bases and J dropped 3 bases, with 8 bases sitting between them. CDR3 size: 11 residues.

The chain is built from TRBV27 and TRBJ2-6; unclear D gene. Germline V gene sequence: CDR1 MNHEY, CDR2 SMNVEV (reference sequence). This CDR3 contains 14 residues. Trimming took off 6 bases at V and 0 bases at J, with 6 bases between the two ends. CDR3 sequence reads: CASRLGSGANVLTF. As DNA, the CDR3 is TGTGCCAGCAGGTTAGGCTCTGGGGCCAACGTCCTGACTTTC.

The gene calls are TRBV19 and TRBJ2-4; 9 nucleotides agree with TRBD1. Germline CDR1 reads LNHDA; CDR2 reads SQIVND (reference sequence). This CDR3 comprises 15 residues. The junction had 10 bases not matched to a gene; V was cut back by 3 bases and J by 10 bases. The CDR3 here is CASSMSRTGDPIQYF. The CDR3, as DNA: TGTGCCAGTAGTATGTCGAGGACAGGGGATCCGATTCAGTACTTC.

This clone appeared once. V and J are TRBV13 and TRBJ2-5, with 8 bases lining up with TRBD1. Germline-derived CDR1 and CDR2 are PRHDT and FYEKMQ (reference sequence). This CDR3 region has 15 residues. The J segment lost 5 bases and the V segment lost 3 bases, leaving 8 bases of the junction unmatched. CDR3 sequence (DNA): TGTGCCAGCAGCTTCACGGGACAGGCTGAGGAGACCCAGTACTTC. It codes for CASSFTGQAEETQYF.

The V gene is TRBV5-5, the J gene TRBJ1-2; weak D call: TRBD1 (5 bases). Trimming removed 3 bases from V and 6 bases from J, with 18 bases in between. The germline CDR1 and CDR2 sequences are SGHKS and YYEKEE (reference sequence). This CDR3 is built from 15 residues. The CDR3 here is CASSSLRGKFNGYTF. CDR3 nucleotide sequence: TGTGCCAGCAGCTCCCTCCGGGGGAAATTTAATGGCTACACCTTC. The variable domain in full, completed from reference TRBV5-5 and TRBJ1-2, reads DAGVTQSPTHLIKTRGQQVTLRCSPISGHKSVSWYQQVLGQGPQFIFQYYEKEERGRGNFPDRFSARQFPNYSSELNVNALLLGDSALYLCASSSLRGKFNGYTFGSGTRLTVV.

CDR3 in amino acids: CASSFDRDNTIYF. CDR3 coding DNA: TGTGCCAGCAGTTTCGACAGGGATAACACCATATATTTT. V is TRBV6-5 and J is TRBJ1-3, with 7 bases fitting TRBD1. The V segment lost 4 bases and the J segment 7 bases; nucleotides outside the gene matches: 4. Germline CDR1 reads MNHEY; CDR2 reads SVGAGI. This CDR3 contains 13 residues.

The V call is TRBV2, the J call TRBJ1-1; no firm D call. Germline loops: CDR1 SNHLY, CDR2 FYNNEI. This CDR3 comprises 14 residues. V was pared by 3 bases and J by 0 bases, with 8 bases between. The CDR3 nucleotides are TGTGCCAGCAGTGAGTTGTTAATGAACACTGAAGCTTTCTTT. It codes for CASSELLMNTEAFF.

This clone was seen only once. The gene calls are TRBV7-9 and TRBJ2-1, with D perhaps matching TRBD1 or TRBD2 (5 bases each). CDR1 and CDR2 from the germline V gene are SEHNR and FQNEAQ (reference sequence). The CDR3 runs to 15 residues. Deletions cut 7 bases from V and 6 bases from J, with 19 bases between. The CDR3 reads CASTTTAGTLNEQFF. The CDR3 nucleotides are TGTGCCAGCACCACAACGGCAGGGACCCTCAATGAGCAGTTCTTC.

The V call is TRBV30, the J call TRBJ2-7, with TRBD2 identical over 7 bases. Germline trimming cut 3 bases from V and 0 bases from J; bases unmatched to any gene: 8. The length of the CDR3 is 15 residues. Germline-derived CDR1 and CDR2 are GTSNPN and SVGIG (reference sequence). Written as DNA, the CDR3 is TGTGCCTGGAGCAGTCGGGGAGGGTTCTCCTACGAGCAGTACTTC. The encoded protein is CAWSSRGGFSYEQYF.

The genes are TRBV4-1 and TRBJ2-1, with 8 bases aligning to TRBD2. CDR1 and CDR2 from the germline V gene are MGHRA and YSYEKL. The CDR3 loop spans 17 amino acids. Germline trimming cut 0 bases from V and 4 bases from J; bases unmatched to any gene: 8. The CDR3: CASSQDLRTSLYNEQFF. In DNA, the CDR3 is TGCGCCAGCAGCCAAGACCTCCGGACTAGCCTTTACAATGAGCAGTTCTTC.

The chain has TRBV2 and TRBJ2-7; D perhaps matches TRBD2 (6 bases). The ends were cut back, 3 bases at V and 0 bases at J, with 12 bases in the middle. There are 15 residues in the CDR3. The germline V gene encodes CDR1 SNHLY and CDR2 FYNNEI. CDR3 sequence: CASSDGGADSYEQYF. CDR3 bases: TGTGCCAGCAGTGACGGCGGGGCGGACTCCTACGAGCAGTACTTC.

The V gene is TRBV5-6, the J gene TRBJ1-1; D is uncertain. This CDR3 is 12 amino acids long. The germline gives CDR1 SGHDT, CDR2 YYEEEE. V dropped 2 bases and J dropped 0 bases, with 2 bases sitting between them. As DNA, the CDR3 is TGTGCCAGCAGCTTAATGAACACTGAAGCTTTCTTT. Translating it yields CASSLMNTEAFF.

This chain uses TRBV14 with TRBJ1-4, with 11 bases fitting TRBD1. The CDR3 extends over 17 amino acids. The V gene end was trimmed by 2 bases and the J gene end by 8 bases; junction bases not matched to a gene: 10. The germline gives CDR1 SGHDN, CDR2 FVKESK. The CDR3 nucleotides read TGTGCCAGCAGCCAATACTGGACAGGGGGCAGACTAGAAAAACTGTTTTTT. It translates to CASSQYWTGGRLEKLFF.